This TCR beta chain originates from a study of blood T cell repertoires in COVID-19. The V gene's germline CDR1 is SGHVS and CDR2 FQNEAQ. CDR3 length: 19 residues. The ends lost 5 bases at V and 2 bases at J; junction bases unmatched: 13. TCRdb's table, derived via immunoSEQ multiplex PCR, lists solely in-frame clones and lacks some. The sample contains about 50,000 clones, roughly nine tenths of which appear only once. This receptor was identified in a woman aged 80 or over with acute or convalescent COVID-19. The V call is TRBV7-8, the J call TRBJ2-1, with 12 bases fitting TRBD2. Sequencing was carried out using peripheral blood. The CDR3 region is CASSPRLAGGVGPYNEQFF. For the CDR3, the DNA is TGTGCCAGCAGCCCCCGGCTAGCGGGAGGGGTCGGCCCCTACAATGAGCAGTTCTTC.